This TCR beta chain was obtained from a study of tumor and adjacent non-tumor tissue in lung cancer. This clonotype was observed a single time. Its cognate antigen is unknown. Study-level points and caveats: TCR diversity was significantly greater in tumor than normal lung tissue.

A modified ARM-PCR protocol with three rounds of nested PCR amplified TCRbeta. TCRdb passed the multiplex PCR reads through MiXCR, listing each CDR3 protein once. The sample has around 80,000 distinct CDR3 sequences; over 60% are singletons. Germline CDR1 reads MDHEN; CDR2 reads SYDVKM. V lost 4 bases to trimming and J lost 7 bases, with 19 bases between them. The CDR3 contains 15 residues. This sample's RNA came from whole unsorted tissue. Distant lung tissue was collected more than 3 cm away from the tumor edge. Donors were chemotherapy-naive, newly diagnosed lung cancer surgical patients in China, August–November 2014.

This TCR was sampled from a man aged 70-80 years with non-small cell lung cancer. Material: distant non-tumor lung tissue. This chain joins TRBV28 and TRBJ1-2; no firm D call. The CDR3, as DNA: TGTGCCAGCAGTTCGATCGGACTGCCCGGTAGTGGCTACACCTTC. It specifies CASSSIGLPGSGYTF.